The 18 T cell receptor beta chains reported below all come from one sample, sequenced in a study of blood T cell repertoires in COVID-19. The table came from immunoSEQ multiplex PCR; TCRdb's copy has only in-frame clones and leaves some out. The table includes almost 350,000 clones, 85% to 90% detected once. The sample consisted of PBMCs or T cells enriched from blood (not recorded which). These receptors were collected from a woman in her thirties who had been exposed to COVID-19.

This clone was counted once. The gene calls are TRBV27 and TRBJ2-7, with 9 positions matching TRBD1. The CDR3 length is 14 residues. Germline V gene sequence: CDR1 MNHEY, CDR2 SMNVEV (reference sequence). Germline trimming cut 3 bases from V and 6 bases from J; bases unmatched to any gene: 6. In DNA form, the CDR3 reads TGTGCCAGCAGTTTCCCGGGACAGGGCGGCGAGCAGTACTTC. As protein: CASSFPGQGGEQYF.

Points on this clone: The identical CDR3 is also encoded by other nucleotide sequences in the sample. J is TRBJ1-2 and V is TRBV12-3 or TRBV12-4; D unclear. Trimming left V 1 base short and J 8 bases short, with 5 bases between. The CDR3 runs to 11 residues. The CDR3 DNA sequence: TGTGCCAGCAGTTTAGTGCGAGGCTACACCTTC. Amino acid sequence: CASSLVRGYTF.

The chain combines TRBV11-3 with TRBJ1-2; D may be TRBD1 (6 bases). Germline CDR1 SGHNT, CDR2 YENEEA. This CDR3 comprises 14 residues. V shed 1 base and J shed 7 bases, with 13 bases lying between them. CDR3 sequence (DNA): TGTGCCAGCAGCTTAGGTTCAGGGGTCTCTGGCTACACCTTC. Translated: CASSLGSGVSGYTF.

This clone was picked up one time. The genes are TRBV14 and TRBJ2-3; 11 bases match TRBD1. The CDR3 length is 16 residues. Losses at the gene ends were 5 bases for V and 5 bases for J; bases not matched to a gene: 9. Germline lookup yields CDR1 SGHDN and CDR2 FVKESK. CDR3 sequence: CASSTRDRGFRDTQYF. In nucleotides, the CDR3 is TGTGCCAGCAGCACCCGGGACAGGGGGTTTCGAGATACGCAGTATTTT.

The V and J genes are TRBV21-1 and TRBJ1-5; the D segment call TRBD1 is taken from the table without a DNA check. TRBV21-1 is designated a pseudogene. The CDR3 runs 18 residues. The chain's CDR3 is CASSKAPFGTGGNQPQHF. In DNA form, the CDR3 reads TGTGCCAGCAGCAAAGCACCCTTTGGGACAGGTGGCAATCAGCCCCAGCATTTT.

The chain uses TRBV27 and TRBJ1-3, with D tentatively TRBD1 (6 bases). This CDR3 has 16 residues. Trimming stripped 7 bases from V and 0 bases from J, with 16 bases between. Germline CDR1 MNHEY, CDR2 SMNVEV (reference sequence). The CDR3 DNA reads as TGTGCCAGCACCCCCGGACAGCCATCCTCTGGAAACACCATATATTTT. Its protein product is CASTPGQPSSGNTIYF.

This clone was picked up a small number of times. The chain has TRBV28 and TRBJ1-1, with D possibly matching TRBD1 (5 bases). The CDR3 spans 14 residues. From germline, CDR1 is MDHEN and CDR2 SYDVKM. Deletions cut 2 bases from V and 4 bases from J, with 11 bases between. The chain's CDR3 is CASSLRGVGTEAFF. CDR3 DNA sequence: TGTGCCAGCAGTTTAAGGGGTGTTGGCACTGAAGCTTTCTTT.

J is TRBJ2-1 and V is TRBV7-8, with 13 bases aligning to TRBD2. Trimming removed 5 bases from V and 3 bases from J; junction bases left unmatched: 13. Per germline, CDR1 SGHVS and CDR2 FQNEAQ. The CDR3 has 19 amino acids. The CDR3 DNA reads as TGTGCCAGCAGCCTTTGGACTAGCGGGAGCTTGGCGATCTACAATGAGCAGTTCTTC. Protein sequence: CASSLWTSGSLAIYNEQFF.

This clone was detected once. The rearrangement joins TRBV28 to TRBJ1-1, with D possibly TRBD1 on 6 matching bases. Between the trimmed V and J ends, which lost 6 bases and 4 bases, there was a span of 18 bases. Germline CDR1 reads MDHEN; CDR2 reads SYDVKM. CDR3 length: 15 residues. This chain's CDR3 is CASSRPGTFSTEAFF. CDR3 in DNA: TGTGCCAGCAGCCGTCCCGGGACATTTTCCACTGAAGCTTTCTTT.

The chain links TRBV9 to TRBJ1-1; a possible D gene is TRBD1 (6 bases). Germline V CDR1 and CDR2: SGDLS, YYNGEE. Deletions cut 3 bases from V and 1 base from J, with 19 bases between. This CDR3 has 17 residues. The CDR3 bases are TGTGCCAGCAGCGAGCCCACGGGGGGCGAGTGGAACACTGAAGCTTTCTTT. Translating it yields CASSEPTGGEWNTEAFF.

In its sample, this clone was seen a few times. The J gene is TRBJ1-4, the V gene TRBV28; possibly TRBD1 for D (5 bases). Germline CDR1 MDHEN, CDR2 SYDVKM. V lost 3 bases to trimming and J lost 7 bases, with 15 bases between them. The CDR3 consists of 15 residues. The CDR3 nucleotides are TGTGCCAGCAGTTTTGGTACAGCGGGGGGTGAAAAACTGTTTTTT. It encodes CASSFGTAGGEKLFF.

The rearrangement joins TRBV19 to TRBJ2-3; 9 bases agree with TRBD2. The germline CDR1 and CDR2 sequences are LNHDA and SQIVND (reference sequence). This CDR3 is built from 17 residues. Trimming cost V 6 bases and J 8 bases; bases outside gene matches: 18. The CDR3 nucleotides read TGTGCCAGTAGCTATATTCCGGGGCTAGCGGGACGTGTTACGCAGTATTTT. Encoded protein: CASSYIPGLAGRVTQYF.

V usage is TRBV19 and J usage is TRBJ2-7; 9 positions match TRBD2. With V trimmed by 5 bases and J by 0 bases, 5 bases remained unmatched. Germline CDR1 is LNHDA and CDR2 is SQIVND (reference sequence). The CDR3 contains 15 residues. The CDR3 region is CASSQTSGSSYEQYF. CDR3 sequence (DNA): TGTGCCAGTAGTCAGACTAGCGGTAGCTCCTACGAGCAGTACTTC.

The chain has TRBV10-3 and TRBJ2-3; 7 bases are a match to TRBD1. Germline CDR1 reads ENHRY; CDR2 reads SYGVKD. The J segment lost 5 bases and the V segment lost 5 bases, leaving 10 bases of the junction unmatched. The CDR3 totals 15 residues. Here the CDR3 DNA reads TGTGCCATCAGTCCTAGACAGGGATTGGGAGATACGCAGTATTTT. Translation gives CAISPRQGLGDTQYF.

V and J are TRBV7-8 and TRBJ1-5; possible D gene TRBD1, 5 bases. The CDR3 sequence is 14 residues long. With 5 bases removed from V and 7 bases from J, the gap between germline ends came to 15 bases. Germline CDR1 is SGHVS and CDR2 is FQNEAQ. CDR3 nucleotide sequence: TGTGCCAGCAGCCCGTCCCAGGGTGGACAGCCCCAGCATTTT. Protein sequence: CASSPSQGGQPQHF.

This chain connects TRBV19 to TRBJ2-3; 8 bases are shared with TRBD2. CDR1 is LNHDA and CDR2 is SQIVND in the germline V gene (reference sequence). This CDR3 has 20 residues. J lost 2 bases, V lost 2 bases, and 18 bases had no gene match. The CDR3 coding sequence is TGTGCCAGTAGTATACCGGGGACTAGACTGGGGACCCCCCACACAGATACGCAGTATTTT. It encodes CASSIPGTRLGTPHTDTQYF.

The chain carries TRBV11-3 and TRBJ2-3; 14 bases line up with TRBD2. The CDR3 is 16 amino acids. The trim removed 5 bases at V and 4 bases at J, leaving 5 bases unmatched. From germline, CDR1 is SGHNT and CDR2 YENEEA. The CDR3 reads CASSERLAGGSDTQYF. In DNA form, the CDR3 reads TGTGCCAGCAGCGAGAGACTAGCGGGAGGGTCAGATACGCAGTATTTT. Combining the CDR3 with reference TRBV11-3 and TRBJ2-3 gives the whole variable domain EAGVVQSPRYKIIEKKQPVAFWCNPISGHNTLYWYLQNLGQGPELLIRYENEEAVDDSQLPKDRFSAERLKGVDSTLKIQPAELGDSAVYLCASSERLAGGSDTQYFGPGTRLTVL.

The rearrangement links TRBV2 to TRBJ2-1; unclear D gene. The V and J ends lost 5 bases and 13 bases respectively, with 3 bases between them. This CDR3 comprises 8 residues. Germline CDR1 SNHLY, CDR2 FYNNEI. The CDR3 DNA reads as TGTGCCAGCAGTCTTCAGTTCTTC. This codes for CASSLQFF.